This record concerns one T cell receptor (beta chain) sequence. In the study's own analysis: Amplification of reference gene primers was used by the study to estimate nucleated cell counts. Clones were read by immunoSEQ multiplex PCR, and TCRdb kept only the in-frame ones, dropping some. V, J and clone size are taken as reported in that table, and D and trimming were inferred from the DNA itself. The table has roughly 65,000 clones, 80% to 85% seen once. This sample is part of a study of blood T cell repertoires in COVID-19. About the research overall: The United States, Italy and Spain were the sources of the acute and convalescent COVID-19 samples. In each case, the material was cDNA or gDNA derived from T cells, B-cell-depleted T cells, or PBMCs.

The CDR3 consists of 15 residues. Germline CDR1 is SGHTA and CDR2 is FQGNSA. The J segment lost 4 bases and the V segment lost 1 base, leaving 5 bases of the junction unmatched. The sample comprised peripheral blood. The TCR sequence derives from a man older than 75 with acute or convalescent COVID-19. The rearrangement uses TRBV7-2 and TRBJ2-7; TRBD2 matches 9 bases. The CDR3 loop is CASSLGLAESYEQYF. For the CDR3, the DNA is TGTGCCAGCAGCTTAGGACTAGCGGAATCTTACGAGCAGTACTTC.